The 23 T cell receptor beta chains below come from one sample, sequenced in a study of T cells in Graves' hyperthyroidism and ophthalmopathy. RNA transcripts were the template for amplifying TCR beta CDR3 regions. Primed by the HTBI set, a first-round RT-PCR was run on the TCR CDR3. A single record per CDR3 protein comes from TCRdb applying MiXCR to the multiplex PCR reads. The sample has hundreds of thousands of distinct CDR3 sequences, 13% to 15% seen once. The sequencing sample was made of blood. These TCRs come from a woman aged 18-29 years with Graves' hyperthyroidism.

The V gene is TRBV6-2 or TRBV6-3, the J gene TRBJ2-7; 7 bases are shared with TRBD2. Germline V gene data show CDR1 as MNHEY and CDR2 as SVGEGT. Trimming took 6 bases from V and 3 from J; bases not matched to a gene: 8. There are 14 residues in the CDR3. CDR3 protein: CASSLGGNYYEQYF. For the CDR3, the DNA is TGTGCCAGCAGCCTCGGGGGGAACTACTACGAGCAGTACTTC.

V is TRBV9 and J is TRBJ2-3; D is possibly TRBD2 (5 bases). Trimming took off 0 bases at V and 7 bases at J, with 6 bases between the two ends. Germline lookup yields CDR1 SGDLS and CDR2 YYNGEE. The CDR3 consists of 12 residues. The CDR3 reads CASSVGENTQYF. Here the CDR3 DNA reads TGTGCCAGCAGCGTAGGGGAGAATACGCAGTATTTT.

This clonotype occurred a few times. The rearrangement uses TRBV18 and TRBJ2-3, with 10 nucleotides matching TRBD2. This CDR3 has 17 amino acids. Germline V CDR1 and CDR2: KGHSH, LQKENI. V lost 3 bases, J lost 1 base, and 7 bases stayed unmatched. CDR3 region: CASSPSGRATRTDTQYF. The CDR3 DNA reads as TGTGCCAGCTCACCGAGCGGGAGGGCGACTCGCACAGATACGCAGTATTTT.

The chain uses TRBV5-1 and TRBJ2-1; the D is unclear. The CDR3 totals 20 residues. Germline CDR1 reads SGHRS; CDR2 reads YFSETQ. V lost 3 bases to trimming and J lost 0 bases, with 25 bases between them. In DNA form, the CDR3 reads TGCGCCAGCAGCTCAAACCTGCTAGTGGGCCCTCTCTTCTCCTACAATGAGCAGTTCTTC. It is translated as CASSSNLLVGPLFSYNEQFF.

This clonotype has more than one count but fewer than ten. The chain recombines TRBV5-4 with TRBJ2-2; maybe TRBD1 (5 bases). CDR3 length: 15 amino acids. V shed 2 bases and J shed 2 bases, with 10 bases lying between them. Germline V lookup: CDR1 SGHNT, CDR2 YYREEE (reference sequence). DNA for the CDR3: TGTGCCAGCAGCTTCCGCAGGGAAAACACCGGGGAGCTGTTTTTT. It encodes CASSFRRENTGELFF.

This clonotype was seen only a few times. This chain connects TRBV6-1 to TRBJ2-6, with 9 bases lining up with TRBD1. The CDR3 has 19 residues. Germline V CDR1 and CDR2: MNHNS, SASEGT. V dropped 6 bases and J dropped 0; count of bases not matched to a gene: 12. The CDR3 sequence: CASRKNRGPRYSGANVLTF. The CDR3 DNA sequence: TGTGCCAGCAGGAAAAACAGGGGGCCTCGATACTCTGGGGCCAACGTCCTGACTTTC.

This clonotype was picked up many times. The rearrangement links TRBV4-1 to TRBJ1-2, with TRBD1 matching over 7 bases. This CDR3 is 14 amino acids long. Trimming removed 5 bases from V and 6 bases from J; junction bases left unmatched: 9. Germline V gene lookup returns CDR1 MGHRA and CDR2 YSYEKL. The CDR3 loop reads CASSSRTGFDGYTF. DNA of the CDR3: TGCGCCAGCAGCTCACGGACAGGCTTCGATGGCTACACCTTC.

This clonotype was counted between two and nine times. The chain joins TRBV15 to TRBJ2-7, with D possibly matching TRBD2 (5 bases). Per germline, CDR1 LNHNV and CDR2 YYDKDF (reference sequence). Trimming removed 0 bases from V and 2 bases from J, with 11 bases in between. The CDR3 runs to 15 residues. CDR3 DNA sequence: TGTGCCACCAGCAGAGAACCCAGCGGAACCTACGAGCAGTACTTC. Its protein is CATSREPSGTYEQYF.

This chain uses TRBV6-1 with TRBJ2-1; 14 bases fit TRBD2. CDR1 is MNHNS and CDR2 is SASEGT in the germline V gene. This CDR3 is 17 amino acids long. With V trimmed by 6 bases and J by 8 bases, 12 bases remained unmatched. CDR3 bases: TGTGCCAGCAGCCTTAACGGACTAGCGGGAGGCCTCCATGAGCAGTTCTTC. Translated, it gives CASSLNGLAGGLHEQFF.

This clonotype was seen repeatedly, ten times or more. The V and J genes are TRBV2 and TRBJ1-1, with 9 bases that match TRBD1. V lost 6 bases to trimming and J lost 3 bases; unmatched junction nucleotides: 5. CDR3 length: 14 amino acids. Germline V gene data show CDR1 as SNHLY and CDR2 as FYNNEI. The CDR3 bases are TGTGCCAGCAGCCGAACAGGGGGCTACACTGAAGCTTTCTTT. Translated: CASSRTGGYTEAFF.

This clonotype was detected ten times or more. The chain combines TRBV7-2 with TRBJ2-2; D might be TRBD2 (6 bases). CDR1 is SGHTA and CDR2 is FQGNSA in the germline V gene. CDR3 length equals 16 residues. The V end was cut by 5 bases, the J end by 4 bases, with 17 bases between. The CDR3 sequence is CASSIRTTGRTGELFF. Here the CDR3 DNA reads TGTGCCAGCAGCATCCGGACTACGGGGCGCACCGGGGAGCTGTTTTTT.

This clonotype was seen many times. V usage is TRBV6-1 and J usage is TRBJ2-3; 7 bases are a match to TRBD2. Germline V gives CDR1 MNHNS, CDR2 SASEGT. V shed 6 bases and J 4 bases; nucleotides not matched to a gene: 13. This CDR3 region has 16 residues. The DNA for the CDR3 is TGTGCCAGCAGGGACGGCCAGTGGCGGGAGCCAGATACGCAGTATTTT. Its protein product is CASRDGQWREPDTQYF.

There are many counts of this clonotype. The chain is built from TRBV28 and TRBJ2-2, with 8 bases lining up with TRBD1. V lost 6 bases, J lost 7 bases, and 13 bases stayed unmatched. CDR1 MDHEN and CDR2 SYDVKM come from the germline V gene. CDR3 length equals 16 residues. The CDR3 region is CASSLTGAGGGGELFF. CDR3 nucleotides: TGTGCCAGCAGCCTGACAGGGGCCGGAGGTGGCGGGGAGCTGTTTTTT.

The table lists this clonotype with many counts. The chain joins TRBV18 to TRBJ2-5; no clear D. Germline values: CDR1 KGHSH, CDR2 LQKENI. The CDR3 runs 12 residues. V lost 3 bases and J 5 bases, leaving 7 bases between the germline ends. The chain's CDR3 is CASSPKSETQYF. CDR3 coding DNA: TGTGCCAGCTCACCGAAGTCCGAGACCCAGTACTTC. Full variable domain (outside the CDR3, taken from reference TRBV18 and TRBJ2-5): NAGVMQNPRHLVRRRGQEARLRCSPMKGHSHVYWYRQLPEEGLKFMVYLQKENIIDESGMPKERFSAEFPKEGPSILRIQQVVRGDSAAYFCASSPKSETQYFGPGTRLLVL.

This clonotype was recorded a few times. This rearrangement joins TRBV6-1 to TRBJ2-4; perhaps TRBD1 as D (6 bases). V was shortened by 7 bases and J by 1 base, with 11 bases between the two germline ends. The V gene's germline CDR1 is MNHNS and CDR2 SASEGT. CDR3 length: 14 amino acids. The CDR3 DNA sequence: TGTGCCAGCAACAAAAGGGGGGCCAAAAACATTCAGTACTTC. Translating gives CASNKRGAKNIQYF.

In regard to this clonotype: A much larger clone differs from this one at a single base, so this may be a read error. This chain joins TRBV20-1 and TRBJ2-7; D is perhaps TRBD1 (6 bases). CDR1 and CDR2 (germline): DFQATT, SNEGSKA (reference sequence). The CDR3 sequence is 12 residues long. The CDR3 DNA reads TGCAGTGCCTCGGACAGCTACTACGAGCAGTGCTTC. It yields the protein CSASDSYYEQCF.

This clonotype was detected many times. This chain joins TRBV18 and TRBJ2-3, with 9 bases matching TRBD1. The CDR3 runs 15 residues. Germline values: CDR1 KGHSH, CDR2 LQKENI. The V segment lost 2 bases and the J segment 3 bases; nucleotides outside the gene matches: 3. CDR3 protein: CASSPGTGLTDTQYF. CDR3 nucleotide sequence: TGTGCCAGCTCACCAGGGACAGGGCTAACAGATACGCAGTATTTT.

This clonotype was observed a few times. V and J are TRBV19 and TRBJ2-1; D unresolved. Trimming pared 1 base from V and 4 bases from J, leaving 11 bases between. The CDR3 contains 15 residues. CDR1 is LNHDA, CDR2 SQIVND, per germline (reference sequence). The CDR3 nucleotides are TGTGCCAGTAGTATAGTAATTTGGGGATACAATGAGCAGTTCTTC. Translating it yields CASSIVIWGYNEQFF.

The CDR3 DNA reads TGTGCCAGCAGCCACCGACGGACAGGTTGGGAGCAGTTCTTC. It translates to CASSHRRTGWEQFF. This rearrangement joins TRBV7-9 to TRBJ2-1, with 7 positions matching TRBD1. CDR3 length: 14 amino acids. Trimming cost V 5 bases and J 10 bases; bases outside gene matches: 11. The germline V gene has CDR1 SEHNR and CDR2 FQNEAQ (reference sequence).

V is TRBV20-1 and J is TRBJ2-7, with 12 bases identical to TRBD2. The CDR3 runs to 19 residues. Germline V gives CDR1 DFQATT, CDR2 SNEGSKA (reference sequence). V trimming: 6 bases; J trimming: 5 bases; junction bases outside the gene matches: 23. The CDR3 DNA is TGCAGTGCCCCGTCGCCCCCTAGCGGGAGGGCCCGGGGGAGGAACGAGCAGTACTTC. It encodes CSAPSPPSGRARGRNEQYF.

This clonotype was detected ten times or more. V gene TRBV7-3 combines with J gene TRBJ2-1; 10 positions agree with TRBD2. Looked up from germline, CDR1 is SGHTA and CDR2 is FQGTGA. The CDR3 sequence is 16 residues long. V lost 1 base to trimming and J lost 7 bases; unmatched junction nucleotides: 7. Here the CDR3 DNA reads TGTGCCAGCAGCTTAATCCCCAGCGGGAGGGCAAATGAGCAGTTCTTC. This translates into CASSLIPSGRANEQFF.

This clonotype was counted a few times. This rearrangement joins TRBV4-2 to TRBJ2-3, with 8 bases that match TRBD2. There are 18 residues in the CDR3. V lost 0 bases and J lost 8; bases outside the gene matches: 16. Germline-derived CDR1 and CDR2 are LGHNA and YNFKEQ. Here the CDR3 reads CASSQENLSGGHSGTQYF. The DNA of the CDR3 is TGTGCCAGCAGCCAAGAAAATTTATCGGGAGGGCATTCTGGTACGCAGTATTTT.

This clonotype was seen only a few times. The germline gene is not matched at one end of the junction; a read error may be the cause. The rearrangement joins TRBV5-1 to TRBJ2-7, with D possibly being TRBD1 or TRBD2 (5 bases each). Germline V CDR1 and CDR2: SGHRS, YFSETQ. This CDR3 is built from 14 residues. CDR3 DNA sequence: TGTGCCAGCAGCTCGCTCGGGGCTCTTGGGGAGCAGTACTTC. Translation: CASSSLGALGEQYF.